This record covers a single T cell receptor (beta chain). The data are from a study of PD-L1 blockade in urothelial cancer. Study-level information: Atezolizumab at 1,200 mg intravenously every 3 weeks was started by patients at some point between 2014 and 2016.

Time point described: peripheral blood 6 weeks after treatment start. Using immunoSEQ multiplex PCR, the repertoire was profiled, and TCRdb retains in-frame clones only, with some absent. The table shows 95,000 to 150,000 clones, with 86% occurring only once. The CDR3 runs to 11 residues. Germline lookup yields CDR1 SGHAT and CDR2 FQNNGV. V was clipped by 3 bases and J by 3 bases, with 3 bases between them. The genes are TRBV11-2 and TRBJ2-7; no definite D call. The source of this sequence is a middle-aged man with urothelial cancer. The source was PBMCs, collected around atezolizumab (anti-PD-L1) treatment. The CDR3 bases are TGTGCCAGCAGCTTTCTCTACGAGCAGTACTTC. Its protein is CASSFLYEQYF.